These T cell receptor beta chains were read from a single sample in a study of blood T cell repertoires in COVID-19. Clones were read by immunoSEQ multiplex PCR, and TCRdb kept only the in-frame ones, dropping some. The profile covers 100,000 to 120,000 clones, with roughly 84% appearing a single time and around 8% taken by the ten largest. The sample taken for sequencing was peripheral blood. Every receptor here comes from a woman aged 35 to 49 with acute or convalescent COVID-19. CDR3s leave out the opening cysteine and the closing phenylalanine or tryptophan. The D gene is left open where the match is weak.

J: TRBJ1-2; V: TRBV12-3/TRBV12-4; D: .; CDR3: ASTTGVYGYT
J: TRBJ1-1; V: TRBV6-4; D: TRBD1; CDR3: ASRAQTGANTEAF
J: TRBJ1-2; V: TRBV7-2; D: .; CDR3: ASSLAASFGYT
J: TRBJ2-7; V: TRBV11-2; D: TRBD1; CDR3: ASSLSDRAFEQY
J: TRBJ2-2; V: TRBV5-1; D: .; CDR3: ASSAPGVSGELF
J: TRBJ2-2; V: TRBV6-6; D: TRBD2; CDR3: ASTSSGVNTGELF
J: TRBJ2-7; V: TRBV12-5; D: TRBD2; CDR3: ASGLVSSGGYEQY
J: TRBJ1-1; V: TRBV9; D: .; CDR3: ASSKGRGTEAF
J: TRBJ2-7; V: TRBV3-1/TRBV3-2; D: .; CDR3: ASSDLGLDSEQY
J: TRBJ2-1; V: TRBV5-1; D: .; CDR3: ASSYQGGRNNEQF
J: TRBJ2-5; V: TRBV27; D: .; CDR3: ASSPFTRGTQY
J: TRBJ2-4; V: TRBV15; D: .; CDR3: ATSRETGVGNIQY
J: TRBJ1-1; V: TRBV5-4; D: TRBD1; CDR3: ASSRGQGETEAF
J: TRBJ1-1; V: TRBV18; D: .; CDR3: ASVPTLDVGLQ